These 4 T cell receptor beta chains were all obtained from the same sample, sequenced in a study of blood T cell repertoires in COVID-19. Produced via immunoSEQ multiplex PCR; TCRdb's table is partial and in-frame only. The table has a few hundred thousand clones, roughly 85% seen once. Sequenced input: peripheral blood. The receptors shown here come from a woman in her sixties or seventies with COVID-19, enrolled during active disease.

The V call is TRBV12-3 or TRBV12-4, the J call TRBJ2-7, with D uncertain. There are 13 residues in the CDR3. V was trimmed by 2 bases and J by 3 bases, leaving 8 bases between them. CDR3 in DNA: TGTGCCAGCAGTTTACGGCGGAACTACGAGCAGTACTTC. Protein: CASSLRRNYEQYF.

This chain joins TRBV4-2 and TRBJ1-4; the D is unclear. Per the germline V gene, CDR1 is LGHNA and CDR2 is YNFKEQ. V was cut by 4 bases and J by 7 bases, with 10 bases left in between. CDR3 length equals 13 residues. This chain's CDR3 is CASSLQRGEKLFF. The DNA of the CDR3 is TGTGCCAGCAGCCTCCAAAGAGGTGAAAAACTGTTTTTT.

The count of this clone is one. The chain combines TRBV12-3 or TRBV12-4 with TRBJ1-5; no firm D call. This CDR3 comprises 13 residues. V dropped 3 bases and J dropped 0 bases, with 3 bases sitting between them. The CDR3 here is CASSFSSNQPQHF. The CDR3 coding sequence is TGTGCCAGCAGTTTTAGTAGCAATCAGCCCCAGCATTTT.

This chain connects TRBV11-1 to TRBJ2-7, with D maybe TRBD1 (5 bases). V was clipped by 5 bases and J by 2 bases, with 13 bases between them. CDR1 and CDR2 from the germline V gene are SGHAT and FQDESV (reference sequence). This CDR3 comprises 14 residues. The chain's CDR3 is CASSLLREPYEQYF. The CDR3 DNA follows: TGTGCCAGCAGCCTACTCAGGGAACCCTACGAGCAGTACTTC.